The next 29 T cell receptor beta chains were all read from a single sample in a study of blood T cell repertoires in COVID-19. Produced via immunoSEQ multiplex PCR; TCRdb's table is partial and in-frame only. The sample records 400,000 to 450,000 clones, more than 80% being singletons. The material sequenced was peripheral blood. The receptors derive from a woman aged 25-40 years with active or convalescent COVID-19.

The chain carries TRBV5-1 and TRBJ2-5, with D possibly TRBD1 on 6 matching bases. The V end was cut by 2 bases, the J end by 5 bases, with 13 bases between. The CDR3 spans 14 residues. The germline CDR1 and CDR2 sequences are SGHRS and YFSETQ. The CDR3 reads CASSLTGFGETQYF. CDR3 in DNA: TGCGCCAGCAGCTTAACAGGGTTCGGGGAGACCCAGTACTTC.

The chain carries TRBV7-2 and TRBJ2-7; D may be TRBD1 (6 bases). Trimming stripped 5 bases from V and 4 bases from J, with 18 bases between. The CDR3 totals 15 residues. CDR1 SGHTA and CDR2 FQGNSA come from the germline V gene. CDR3 in DNA: TGTGCCAGCAGCCTAACTACTGGACAGAGATACGAGCAGTACTTC. This translates into CASSLTTGQRYEQYF.

This sequence joins TRBV11-2 and TRBJ1-2; no clear D gene. The CDR3 totals 12 residues. Germline values: CDR1 SGHAT, CDR2 FQNNGV. V lost 0 bases, J lost 8 bases, and 7 bases lay in between. The CDR3 DNA follows: TGTGCCAGCAGCTTAGAGGGCCGGGGCTACACCTTC. It specifies CASSLEGRGYTF.

The chain combines TRBV11-1 with TRBJ2-7, with D perhaps TRBD2 (6 bases). CDR1 is SGHAT, CDR2 FQDESV, per germline (reference sequence). Trimming left V 1 base short and J 5 bases short, with 12 bases between. There are 14 residues in the CDR3. The CDR3 DNA is TGTGCCAGCAGCTTAGGACGGGGGATCCACGAGCAGTACTTC. It encodes CASSLGRGIHEQYF.

This chain uses TRBV5-1 with TRBJ2-1; D possibly corresponds to TRBD2 (6 bases). V lost 4 bases and J lost 10, with 18 bases in between. Germline V gives CDR1 SGHRS, CDR2 YFSETQ. The CDR3 extends over 14 amino acids. The CDR3 region has the DNA TGCGCCAGCAGCGCCGGGACGGGAGCATGGGAGCAGTTCTTC. Its protein is CASSAGTGAWEQFF.

The V call is TRBV5-1, the J call TRBJ1-2; tentative D call: TRBD1 (6 bases). This CDR3 contains 15 residues. The germline V gene has CDR1 SGHRS and CDR2 YFSETQ. Trimming removed 0 bases from V and 5 bases from J, with 14 bases in between. DNA for the CDR3: TGCGCCAGCAGCTTGGCCGAAGGGACAACTTATGGCTACACCTTC. Its protein product is CASSLAEGTTYGYTF.

This chain uses TRBV2 with TRBJ2-3; D is unresolved. Per germline, CDR1 SNHLY and CDR2 FYNNEI. With 8 bases removed from V and 6 bases from J, the gap between germline ends came to 9 bases. The CDR3 loop spans 11 amino acids. CDR3 protein: CASSSRDTQYF. DNA of the CDR3: TGTGCCAGCTCGTCCCGGGATACGCAGTATTTT.

The V call is TRBV7-2, the J call TRBJ2-7, with D uncertain. This CDR3 has 13 amino acids. Germline V gene data show CDR1 as SGHTA and CDR2 as FQGNSA. V gave up 4 bases and J gave up 2 bases, with 9 bases separating them. This chain's CDR3 is CASSSYPTYEQYF. The CDR3 nucleotides are TGTGCCAGCAGCTCCTACCCAACCTACGAGCAGTACTTC.

The gene calls are TRBV19 and TRBJ2-7; 8 bases map to TRBD1. The V gene end was trimmed by 9 bases and the J gene end by 4 bases; junction bases not matched to a gene: 11. Germline V gene lookup returns CDR1 LNHDA and CDR2 SQIVND (reference sequence). This CDR3 spans 14 amino acids. DNA of the CDR3: TGTGCCAGCCAGACGTCCGGGACAGGATACGAGCAGTACTTC. Translating it yields CASQTSGTGYEQYF.

This clone was detected only a few times. The chain uses TRBV4-2 and TRBJ2-1; D perhaps matches TRBD2 (5 bases). This CDR3 spans 17 amino acids. Per germline, CDR1 LGHNA and CDR2 YNFKEQ. V was cut by 0 bases and J by 0 bases, with 12 bases left in between. The CDR3: CASSQDLLGSSYNEQFF. The CDR3 coding sequence is TGTGCCAGCAGCCAAGACCTGCTAGGGAGCTCCTACAATGAGCAGTTCTTC.

The chain combines TRBV5-5 with TRBJ1-5; D is uncertain. The CDR3 runs 16 residues. CDR1 and CDR2 from the germline V gene are SGHKS and YYEKEE (reference sequence). The V end was cut by 3 bases, the J end by 0 bases, with 13 bases between. CDR3 sequence (DNA): TGTGCCAGCAGCTCCAATTTACATTATAGCAATCAGCCCCAGCATTTT. It is translated as CASSSNLHYSNQPQHF.

This chain's CDR3 is CASRTGGSGNTIYF. In DNA, the CDR3 is TGTGCCAGTAGGACAGGGGGGTCTGGAAACACCATATATTTT. The rearrangement joins TRBV19 to TRBJ1-3, with 9 positions matching TRBD1. The J segment lost 1 base and the V segment lost 6 bases, leaving 1 base of the junction unmatched. Germline CDR1 and CDR2: LNHDA and SQIVND (reference sequence). This CDR3 has 14 residues.

This chain uses TRBV19 with TRBJ1-2; TRBD1 agrees at 8 bases. CDR1 is LNHDA and CDR2 is SQIVND in the germline V gene (reference sequence). The J segment lost 6 bases and the V segment lost 11 bases, leaving 5 bases of the junction unmatched. There are 11 residues in the CDR3. Here the CDR3 reads CAGTGGDGYTF. CDR3 bases: TGTGCCGGTACAGGGGGTGATGGCTACACCTTC.

The chain carries TRBV3-1 (or the pseudogene TRBV3-2) and TRBJ1-3; a weak D match, TRBD1 (5 bases). This CDR3 has 14 residues. CDR1 is LGHDT, CDR2 YNNKEL, per germline (reference sequence). Deletions cut 4 bases from V and 8 bases from J, with 15 bases between. The CDR3 here is CASSPGQNQDTIYF. CDR3 DNA: TGTGCCAGCAGCCCCGGACAAAACCAGGACACCATATATTTT.

V is TRBV3-1 (or the pseudogene TRBV3-2) and J is TRBJ2-7, with 7 positions matching TRBD1. The V gene end was trimmed by 4 bases and the J gene end by 0 bases; junction bases not matched to a gene: 21. The CDR3 is 20 amino acids. The germline V gene encodes CDR1 LGHDT and CDR2 YNNKEL (reference sequence). CDR3 coding DNA: TGTGCCAGCAGCCCATTAGGGCCTTTGAAGGGACAGCTAGACTCCTACGAGCAGTACTTC. It yields the protein CASSPLGPLKGQLDSYEQYF.

J is TRBJ2-5 and V is TRBV19; no clear D. V was cut by 0 bases and J by 0 bases, with 11 bases left in between. This CDR3 spans 16 amino acids. Germline CDR1 and CDR2: LNHDA and SQIVND (reference sequence). The CDR3 bases are TGTGCCAGTAGTATAGATGGCGGCCTGTACCAAGAGACCCAGTACTTC. It specifies CASSIDGGLYQETQYF.

The V gene is TRBV18, the J gene TRBJ2-7, with D perhaps TRBD2 (6 bases). The germline V gene encodes CDR1 KGHSH and CDR2 LQKENI. This CDR3 has 15 amino acids. V lost 5 bases to trimming and J lost 7 bases, with 21 bases between them. CDR3 amino acids: CASSEGPGALGEQYF. As DNA, the CDR3 is TGTGCCAGCTCAGAGGGACCGGGAGCCCTTGGGGAGCAGTACTTC.

Only a few counts were recorded for this clone. The chain combines TRBV4-1 with TRBJ2-2; D possibly corresponds to TRBD1 (5 bases). The CDR3 length is 15 residues. V was clipped by 3 bases and J by 5 bases, with 13 bases between them. The germline gives CDR1 MGHRA, CDR2 YSYEKL. The CDR3 DNA reads as TGCGCCAGCAGCCACCCAACAGGATCAACCGGGGAGCTGTTTTTT. It encodes CASSHPTGSTGELFF.

The chain joins TRBV29-1 to TRBJ2-1; 9 bases are shared with TRBD2. With 4 bases clipped from V and 8 bases from J, the junction kept 12 bases outside the gene matches. The CDR3 totals 15 residues. CDR1 and CDR2 (germline): SQVTM, ANQGSEA. This CDR3 reads CSVVRREGNWDEQFF. In DNA, the CDR3 is TGCAGCGTTGTACGGCGGGAGGGAAACTGGGATGAGCAGTTCTTC.

This clone was seen a single time. The chain carries TRBV6-1 and TRBJ2-3; D not resolved. V was trimmed by 2 bases and J by 0 bases, leaving 9 bases between them. CDR3 length: 15 amino acids. The germline V gene has CDR1 MNHNS and CDR2 SASEGT. CDR3 coding DNA: TGTGCCAGCAGTGAAACCGGGTTTAGCACAGATACGCAGTATTTT. Translating gives CASSETGFSTDTQYF.

This chain uses TRBV7-2 with TRBJ2-5, with 8 bases lining up with TRBD1. Germline V gives CDR1 SGHTA, CDR2 FQGNSA. This CDR3 comprises 16 residues. J lost 0 bases, V lost 1 base, and 4 bases had no gene match. CDR3 residues: CASSLGDRTYQETQYF. In DNA form, the CDR3 reads TGTGCCAGCAGCTTAGGGGACAGGACGTACCAAGAGACCCAGTACTTC.

This chain connects TRBV27 to TRBJ2-7; 8 nucleotides line up with TRBD1. Germline V gene lookup returns CDR1 MNHEY and CDR2 SMNVEV (reference sequence). J gave up 2 bases and V 4 bases, and 4 bases lay outside the gene matches. The CDR3 runs to 14 residues. CDR3 in DNA: TGTGCCAGCAGTTCCCGGACAGGGACCTACGAGCAGTACTTC. Translation: CASSSRTGTYEQYF.

The rearrangement uses TRBV5-4 and TRBJ2-1; 15 bases agree with TRBD2. CDR1 SGHNT and CDR2 YYREEE come from the germline V gene (reference sequence). With V trimmed by 4 bases and J by 8 bases, 7 bases remained unmatched. The CDR3 consists of 16 residues. CDR3: CASSPGLAGGRDEQFF. In DNA, the CDR3 is TGTGCCAGCAGCCCGGGACTAGCGGGGGGCCGGGATGAGCAGTTCTTC.

J is TRBJ2-3 and V is TRBV25-1; 8 positions match TRBD2. From germline, CDR1 is MGHDK and CDR2 SYGVNS. CDR3 length equals 17 residues. V shed 4 bases, J shed 2 bases, and the junction held 11 bases outside the gene matches. The CDR3 DNA is TGTGCCAGCAGTGGACACATAGGCGGGAGGAACACAGATACGCAGTATTTT. Residues: CASSGHIGGRNTDTQYF. Full variable domain (outside the CDR3, taken from reference TRBV25-1 and TRBJ2-3): EADIYQTPRYLVIGTGKKITLECSQTMGHDKMYWYQQDPGMELHLIHYSYGVNSTEKGDLSSESTVSRIRTEHFPLTLESARPSHTSQYLCASSGHIGGRNTDTQYFGPGTRLTVL.

The chain recombines TRBV7-8 with TRBJ1-5, with D possibly matching TRBD1 (6 bases). The CDR3 extends over 15 amino acids. Germline V gene data show CDR1 as SGHVS and CDR2 as FQNEAQ. Trimming cost V 4 bases and J 0 bases, with 10 bases left between them. CDR3 loop: CASSWDTTSNQPQHF. CDR3 DNA sequence: TGTGCCAGCAGCTGGGACACTACTAGCAATCAGCCCCAGCATTTT.

This clone turned up a few times. The J gene is TRBJ1-5, the V gene TRBV27; D is ambiguous. CDR1 and CDR2 (germline): MNHEY, SMNVEV (reference sequence). This CDR3 is built from 14 residues. Trimming stripped 0 bases from V and 4 bases from J, with 7 bases between. The DNA for the CDR3 is TGTGCCAGCAGTTTATCTCCTCAGAATCAGCCCCAGCATTTT. This encodes CASSLSPQNQPQHF.

The V call is TRBV6-4, the J call TRBJ2-1, with 7 positions matching TRBD2. Losses at the gene ends were 7 bases for V and 2 bases for J; bases not matched to a gene: 8. This CDR3 contains 15 residues. Germline V gives CDR1 MRHNA, CDR2 SNTAGT. CDR3 in amino acids: CASTSTAGAYNEQFF. In nucleotides, the CDR3 is TGTGCCAGCACAAGTACGGCGGGGGCCTACAATGAGCAGTTCTTC.

This chain connects TRBV5-4 to TRBJ1-1; no clear D. Germline-derived CDR1 and CDR2 are SGHNT and YYREEE (reference sequence). The CDR3 length is 15 residues. Trimming removed 2 bases at V and 5 bases at J, with 16 bases between. As DNA, the CDR3 is TGTGCCAGCAGCTTTTTGGAGTACGGGGTGACTGAAGCTTTCTTT. It encodes CASSFLEYGVTEAFF.

This rearrangement joins TRBV28 to TRBJ1-5; 12 positions agree with TRBD1. The CDR3 spans 14 residues. V was pared by 5 bases and J by 9 bases, with 5 bases of the junction left unmatched. Germline V gene lookup returns CDR1 MDHEN and CDR2 SYDVKM. DNA of the CDR3: TGTGCCAGCAGTGGGGACAGGGGGCAGGGGCCCCAGCATTTT. Translating gives CASSGDRGQGPQHF.